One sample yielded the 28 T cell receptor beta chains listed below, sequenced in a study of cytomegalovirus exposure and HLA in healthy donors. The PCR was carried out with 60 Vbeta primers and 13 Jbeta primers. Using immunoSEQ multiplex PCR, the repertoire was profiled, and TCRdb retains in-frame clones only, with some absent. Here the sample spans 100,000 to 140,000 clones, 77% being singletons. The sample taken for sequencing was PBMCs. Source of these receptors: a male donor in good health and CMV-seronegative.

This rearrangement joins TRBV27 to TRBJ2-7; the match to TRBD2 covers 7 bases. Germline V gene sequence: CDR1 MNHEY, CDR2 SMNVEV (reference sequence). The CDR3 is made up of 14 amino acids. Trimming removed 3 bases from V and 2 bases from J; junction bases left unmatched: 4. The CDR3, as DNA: TGTGCCAGCAGTTTTGTGGGAGGGCCCTACGAGCAGTACTTC. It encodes CASSFVGGPYEQYF.

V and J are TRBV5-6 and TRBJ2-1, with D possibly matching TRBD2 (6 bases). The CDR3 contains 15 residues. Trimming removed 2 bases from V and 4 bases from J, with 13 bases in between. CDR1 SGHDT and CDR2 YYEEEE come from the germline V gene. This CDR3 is CASSLVSGLYNEQFF. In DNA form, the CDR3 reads TGTGCCAGCAGCTTAGTTAGCGGCTTATACAATGAGCAGTTCTTC.

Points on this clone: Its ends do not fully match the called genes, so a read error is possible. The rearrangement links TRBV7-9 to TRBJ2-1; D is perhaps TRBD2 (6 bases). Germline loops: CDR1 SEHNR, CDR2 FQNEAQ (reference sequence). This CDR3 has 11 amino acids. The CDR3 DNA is TGTGCCAGCAGCCGACTAGAGGCGCCGATCTTC. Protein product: CASSRLEAPIF. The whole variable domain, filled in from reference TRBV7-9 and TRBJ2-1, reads DTGVSQNPRHKITKRGQNVTFRCDPISEHNRLYWYRQTLGQGPEFLTYFQNEAQLEKSRLLSDRFSAERPKGSFSTLEIQRTEQGDSAMYLCASSRLEAPIFGPGTRLTVL.

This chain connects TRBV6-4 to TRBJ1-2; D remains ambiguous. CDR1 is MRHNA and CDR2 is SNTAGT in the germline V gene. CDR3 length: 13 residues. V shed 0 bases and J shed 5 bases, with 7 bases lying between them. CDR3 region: CASSDSSGYGYTF. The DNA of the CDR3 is TGTGCCAGCAGTGACTCATCGGGGTATGGCTACACCTTC.

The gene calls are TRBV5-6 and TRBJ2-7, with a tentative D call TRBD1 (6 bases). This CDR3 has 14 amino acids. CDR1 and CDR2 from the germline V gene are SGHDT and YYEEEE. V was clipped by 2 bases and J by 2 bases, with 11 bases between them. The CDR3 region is CASSLGGQPYEQYF. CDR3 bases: TGTGCCAGCAGCTTAGGGGGACAACCCTACGAGCAGTACTTC.

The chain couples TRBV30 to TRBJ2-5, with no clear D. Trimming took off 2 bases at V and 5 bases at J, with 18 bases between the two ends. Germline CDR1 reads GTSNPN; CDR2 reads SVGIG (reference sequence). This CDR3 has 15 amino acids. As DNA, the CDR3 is TGTGCCTGGAGTAACCCTCCCCAGCGTCGGGAGACCCAGTACTTC. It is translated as CAWSNPPQRRETQYF.

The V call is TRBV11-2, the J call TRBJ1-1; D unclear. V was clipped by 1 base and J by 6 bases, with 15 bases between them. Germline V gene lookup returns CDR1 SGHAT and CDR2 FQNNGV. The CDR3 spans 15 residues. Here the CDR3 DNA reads TGTGCCAGCAGCTTAGGGTCGGGGTTTTTCGCTGAAGCTTTCTTT. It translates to CASSLGSGFFAEAFF.

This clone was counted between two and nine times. The CDR3, as DNA: TGTGCCAGTAGTATAGGGGACAGTCTAAAAGCTTTCTTT. It codes for CASSIGDSLKAFF. V usage is TRBV19 and J usage is TRBJ1-1, with 7 positions matching TRBD1. Looked up from germline, CDR1 is LNHDA and CDR2 is SQIVND (reference sequence). V shed 1 base and J 9 bases; nucleotides not matched to a gene: 5. The length of the CDR3 is 13 residues.

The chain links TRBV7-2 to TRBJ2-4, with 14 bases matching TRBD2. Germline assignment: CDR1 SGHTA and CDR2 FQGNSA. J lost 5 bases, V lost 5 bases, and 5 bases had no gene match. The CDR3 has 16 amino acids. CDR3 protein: CASSPRGLAGENIQYF. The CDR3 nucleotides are TGTGCCAGCAGCCCGCGGGGACTAGCGGGAGAAAACATTCAGTACTTC.

This CDR3 is CASSLEKRGQGASQQYF. CDR3 nucleotides: TGTGCCAGCAGCTTAGAAAAACGGGGACAGGGGGCGTCTCAGCAGTACTTC. The rearrangement links TRBV11-2 to TRBJ2-7, with 12 nucleotides matching TRBD1. Germline CDR1 is SGHAT and CDR2 is FQNNGV. The CDR3 loop spans 17 amino acids. J gave up 8 bases and V 0 bases, and 11 bases lay outside the gene matches.

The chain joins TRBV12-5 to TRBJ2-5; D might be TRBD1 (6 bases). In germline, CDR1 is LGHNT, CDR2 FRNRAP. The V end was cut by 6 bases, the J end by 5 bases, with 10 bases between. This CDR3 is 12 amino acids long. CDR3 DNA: TGTGCTAGTGGGATGAGGGGGGAGACCCAGTACTTC. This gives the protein CASGMRGETQYF.

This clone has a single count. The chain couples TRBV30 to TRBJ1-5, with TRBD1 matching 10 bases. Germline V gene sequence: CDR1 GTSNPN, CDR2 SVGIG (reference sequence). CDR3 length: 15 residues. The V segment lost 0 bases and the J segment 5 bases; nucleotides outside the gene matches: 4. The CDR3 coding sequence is TGTGCCTGGAGTGTAGGGGGACAGGGGTATCAGCCCCAGCATTTT. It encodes CAWSVGGQGYQPQHF.

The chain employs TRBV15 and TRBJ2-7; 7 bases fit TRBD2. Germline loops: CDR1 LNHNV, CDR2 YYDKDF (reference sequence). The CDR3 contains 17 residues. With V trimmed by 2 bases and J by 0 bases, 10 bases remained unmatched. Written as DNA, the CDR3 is TGTGCCACCAGCAGATCTTCAGGGAGGGGAAGCTCCTACGAGCAGTACTTC. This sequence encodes CATSRSSGRGSSYEQYF.

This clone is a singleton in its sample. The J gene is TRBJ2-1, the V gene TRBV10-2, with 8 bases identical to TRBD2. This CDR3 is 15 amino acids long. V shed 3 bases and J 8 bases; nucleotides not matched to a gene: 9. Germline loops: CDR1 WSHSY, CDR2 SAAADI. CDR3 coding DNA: TGCGCCAGCAGTGAAGTAGCGGGAATGCGGTATGAGCAGTTCTTC. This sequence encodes CASSEVAGMRYEQFF.

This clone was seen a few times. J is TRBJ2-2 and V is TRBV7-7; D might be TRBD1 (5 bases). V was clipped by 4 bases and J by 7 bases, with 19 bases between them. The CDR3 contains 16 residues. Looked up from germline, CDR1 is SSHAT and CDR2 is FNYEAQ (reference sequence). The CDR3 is CASSSRVGAVGGELFF. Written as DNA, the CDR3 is TGTGCCAGCAGCTCCCGTGTTGGGGCCGTCGGCGGGGAGCTGTTTTTT. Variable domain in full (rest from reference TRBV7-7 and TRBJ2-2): GAGVSQSPRYKVTKRGQDVTLRCDPISSHATLYWYQQALGQGPEFLTYFNYEAQPDKSGLPSDRFSAERPEGSISTLTIQRTEQRDSAMYRCASSSRVGAVGGELFFGEGSRLTVL.

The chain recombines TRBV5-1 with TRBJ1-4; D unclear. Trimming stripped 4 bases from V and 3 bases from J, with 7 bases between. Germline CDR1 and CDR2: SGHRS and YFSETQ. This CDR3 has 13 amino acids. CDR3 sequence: CASSRTANEKLFF. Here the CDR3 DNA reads TGCGCCAGCAGCAGGACTGCTAATGAAAAACTGTTTTTT. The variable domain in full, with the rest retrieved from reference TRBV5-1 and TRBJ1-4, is KAGVTQTPRYLIKTRGQQVTLSCSPISGHRSVSWYQQTPGQGLQFLFEYFSETQRNKGNFPGRFSGRQFSNSRSEMNVSTLELGDSALYLCASSRTANEKLFFGSGTQLSVL.

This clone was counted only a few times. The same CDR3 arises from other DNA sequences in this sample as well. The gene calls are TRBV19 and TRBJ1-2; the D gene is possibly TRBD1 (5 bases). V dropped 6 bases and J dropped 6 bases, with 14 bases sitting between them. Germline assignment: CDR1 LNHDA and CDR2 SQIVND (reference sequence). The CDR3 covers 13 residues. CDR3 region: CASRSGRANGYTF. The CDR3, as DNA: TGTGCCAGTAGATCGGGCAGGGCTAATGGCTACACCTTC. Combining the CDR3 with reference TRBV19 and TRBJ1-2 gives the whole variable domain DGGITQSPKYLFRKEGQNVTLSCEQNLNHDAMYWYRQDPGQGLRLIYYSQIVNDFQKGDIAEGYSVSREKKESFPLTVTSAQKNPTAFYLCASRSGRANGYTFGSGTRLTVV.

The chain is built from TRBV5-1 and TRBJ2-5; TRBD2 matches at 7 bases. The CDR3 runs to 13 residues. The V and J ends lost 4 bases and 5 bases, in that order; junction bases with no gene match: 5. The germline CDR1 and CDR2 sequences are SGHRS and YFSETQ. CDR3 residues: CASSPMGGETQYF. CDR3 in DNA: TGCGCCAGCAGCCCCATGGGGGGGGAGACCCAGTACTTC.

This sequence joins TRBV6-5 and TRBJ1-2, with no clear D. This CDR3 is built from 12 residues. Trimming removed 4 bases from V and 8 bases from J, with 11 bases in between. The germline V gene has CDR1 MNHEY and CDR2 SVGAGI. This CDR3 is CASSSASLGYTF. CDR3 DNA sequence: TGTGCCAGCAGTTCCGCGTCCCTCGGCTACACCTTC.

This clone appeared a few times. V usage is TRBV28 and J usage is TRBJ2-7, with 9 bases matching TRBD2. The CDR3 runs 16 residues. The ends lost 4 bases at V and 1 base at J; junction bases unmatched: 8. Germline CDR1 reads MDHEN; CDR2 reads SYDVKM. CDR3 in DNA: TGTGCCAGCAGTTCTACCGGGACTAGCAGATCCTACGAGCAGTACTTC. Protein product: CASSSTGTSRSYEQYF.

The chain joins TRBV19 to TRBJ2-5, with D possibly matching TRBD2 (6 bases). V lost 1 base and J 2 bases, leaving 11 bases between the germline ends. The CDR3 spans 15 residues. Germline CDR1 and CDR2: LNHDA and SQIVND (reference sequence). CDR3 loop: CASSIAWREQETQYF. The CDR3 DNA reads TGTGCCAGTAGTATAGCGTGGAGGGAACAAGAGACCCAGTACTTC.

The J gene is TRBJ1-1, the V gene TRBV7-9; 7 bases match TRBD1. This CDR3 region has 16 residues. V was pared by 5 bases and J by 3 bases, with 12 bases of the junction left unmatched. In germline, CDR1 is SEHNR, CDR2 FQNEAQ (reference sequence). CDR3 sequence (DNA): TGTGCCAGCAGCCCCAAGACAGGGAGTGCAGACACTGAAGCTTTCTTT. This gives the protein CASSPKTGSADTEAFF.

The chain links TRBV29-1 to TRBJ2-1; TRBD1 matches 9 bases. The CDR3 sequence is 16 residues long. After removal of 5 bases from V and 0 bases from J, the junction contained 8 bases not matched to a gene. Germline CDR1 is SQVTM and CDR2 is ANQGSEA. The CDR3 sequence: CSVPGQGLASYNEQFF. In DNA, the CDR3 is TGCAGCGTTCCGGGACAGGGATTAGCCTCCTACAATGAGCAGTTCTTC.

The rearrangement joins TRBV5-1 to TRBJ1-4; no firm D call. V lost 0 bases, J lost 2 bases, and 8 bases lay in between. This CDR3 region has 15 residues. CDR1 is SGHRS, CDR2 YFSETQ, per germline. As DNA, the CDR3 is TGCGCCAGCAGCTTGGCCCGGGTGACTAATGAAAAACTGTTTTTT. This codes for CASSLARVTNEKLFF.

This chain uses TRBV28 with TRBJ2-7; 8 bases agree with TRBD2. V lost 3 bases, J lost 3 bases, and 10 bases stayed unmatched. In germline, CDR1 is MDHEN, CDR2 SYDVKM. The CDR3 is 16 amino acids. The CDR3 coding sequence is TGTGCCAGCAGTTTCACCCTCCTTGCGGGAGGCTACGAGCAGTACTTC. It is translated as CASSFTLLAGGYEQYF.

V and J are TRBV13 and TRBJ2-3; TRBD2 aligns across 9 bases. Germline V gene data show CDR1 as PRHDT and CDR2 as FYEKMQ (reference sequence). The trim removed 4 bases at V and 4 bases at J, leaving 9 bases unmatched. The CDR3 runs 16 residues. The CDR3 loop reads CASSYGLAKNSDTQYF. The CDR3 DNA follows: TGTGCCAGCAGCTACGGACTAGCGAAAAATTCAGATACGCAGTATTTT.

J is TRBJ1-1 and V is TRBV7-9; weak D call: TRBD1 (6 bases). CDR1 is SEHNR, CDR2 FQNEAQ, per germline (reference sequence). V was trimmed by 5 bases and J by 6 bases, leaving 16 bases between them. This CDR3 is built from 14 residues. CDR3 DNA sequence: TGTGCCAGCAGCCTGACAGGTTCGGTCTCTGAAGCTTTCTTT. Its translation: CASSLTGSVSEAFF.

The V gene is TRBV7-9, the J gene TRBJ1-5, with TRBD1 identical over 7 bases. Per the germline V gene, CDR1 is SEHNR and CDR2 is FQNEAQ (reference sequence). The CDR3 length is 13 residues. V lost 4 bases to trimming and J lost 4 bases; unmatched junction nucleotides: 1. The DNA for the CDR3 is TGTGCCAGCAGCTACAGGGGTAATCAGCCCCAGCATTTT. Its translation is CASSYRGNQPQHF.